This T cell receptor (gamma chain) was recovered during a study of human gamma delta and Vdelta1 T cells. Study-wide results and limits: Acute myeloid leukemia was reportedly broadly targeted by polyclonal Delta One T cells.

This clone was recorded a few times. The antigen is unknown. TCRdb ran CATT on the PCR reads. The table has about 3,600 gamma-chain clones, over 15% seen once. Trimming at V came to 8 bases and at J to 2 bases, leaving 9 bases not matched to a gene. The CDR3 sequence is 15 residues long. V usage is TRGV10 and J usage is TRGJP1. TRGV10 is identified as an open reading frame with a role that is uncertain. The TCR was taken from a human donor in good health. Sequenced: Vdelta1 gamma-delta T cells from blood grown in culture (DOT cells). The CDR3 spells CAAWDLITTGWFKIF. DNA for the CDR3: TGTGCTGCGTGGGACCTTATCACCACTGGTTGGTTCAAGATATTT.